This paragraph covers one TCR beta chain sequence. Its antigen target is currently unknown. No base qualities exist here, and no much larger clone lies one base off it. The sample is drawn from a study of blood T cell repertoires in COVID-19 (dated by TCRdb to about 2020). Study-wide context: Samples covering the acute and convalescent phases of COVID-19 were provided by collaborators in the United States, Italy and Spain. The prospective study material was composed of cDNA or gDNA derived from T cells, B-cell-depleted T cells, or PBMCs. Deeply sampled blood TCRbeta repertoires from subjects exposed to, actively infected with, or recovered from COVID-19 were included in the dataset. The repertoires were made available in a free public database intended to serve as a resource for research on the immune response to SARS-CoV-2. Samples came from the ongoing ImmuneRACE study (first 160 participants) plus 1,254 subjects from 6 global collaborators. A de-identified subject ID, COVID-19 status, age in years and sex were almost always included in the sample metadata. Where available, HLA class I and class II types were obtained from metadata supplied by the sample provider rather than from assay-based typing. Results the study describes overall, beyond this receptor: The amount of clinical and demographic metadata varied by source and participant and was provided uncurated.

One collaborating source in Seattle enrolled patients during active infection and followed them longitudinally through the course of disease. Each collaborating institution followed its own protocols to collect whole blood in K2EDTA tubes. For TCRbeta analysis, collaborators shipped samples as frozen whole blood, isolated PBMCs, or DNA extracted from either of those sample types. TCRbeta CDR3 regions were amplified from genomic DNA using the immunoSEQ Assay, a bias-controlled multiplex PCR. As for the original processing: Nucleated cell counts per sample were estimated from amplification of reference gene primers within the assay. Sequence reads were collapsed and filtered to measure the absolute abundance of every unique TCRbeta CDR3 rearrangement. For each sample, productive Simpson clonality was calculated as the square root of Simpson's diversity index across productive rearrangements. The source is immuneACCESS, and TCRdb retained only in-frame sequences with V and J called. Part of the clones is not carried over; for the studies checked, unresolved V genes explain less than half of this, and the remainder is unexplained. V, J and clone size are taken as reported in that table, and D and trimming were inferred from the DNA itself. The sample table contains some 350,000 clones; only one count was recorded for roughly 90% of them. Jointly, the top ten make up around 2.8% of the sample.

The clonotype originates from a woman aged 25-40 years with COVID-19, enrolled during active disease. Material for sequencing was peripheral blood.

The CDR3 region: CASSPGDRGGYTF. The DNA sequence follows: TGTGCCAGCAGCCCAGGGGACAGGGGTGGCTACACCTTC. Recombination linked TRBV28 to TRBJ1-2; a stretch of 10 junction bases matches TRBD1. The CDR1 and CDR2 encoded by the germline V gene are MDHEN and SYDVKM. V ends up 6 bases short and J 7 bases short, with an unmatched junction base count of 5. The CDR3 runs 13 amino acids, cysteine and phenylalanine included. Just CDR3 DNA is preserved here, 39 bases in frame from base 1.